These 23 T cell receptor beta chains came from one sample sequenced in a study of blood T cell repertoires in COVID-19. Here immunoSEQ multiplex PCR was the method, and the copy in TCRdb shows in-frame clones only, minus some. The sample shows around 270,000 clones, 84% of them seen only once. Input material: peripheral blood. The receptors shown here come from a woman in her thirties or forties who had recovered from COVID-19.

This chain joins TRBV20-1 and TRBJ1-2; the D is unclear. V was shortened by 3 bases and J by 4 bases, with 12 bases between the two germline ends. The length of the CDR3 is 13 residues. The germline V gene has CDR1 DFQATT and CDR2 SNEGSKA (reference sequence). CDR3 sequence: CSASSRNGYGYTF. CDR3 in DNA: TGCAGTGCTAGTTCTCGAAACGGCTATGGCTACACCTTC.

V usage is TRBV5-5 and J usage is TRBJ2-1; D call uncertain. Germline V gives CDR1 SGHKS, CDR2 YYEKEE (reference sequence). Deletions cut 5 bases from V and 3 bases from J, with 15 bases between. This CDR3 has 15 residues. In nucleotides, the CDR3 is TGTGCCAGCAGTCCGATCACAACCAGCTACAATGAGCAGTTCTTC. Protein sequence: CASSPITTSYNEQFF.

This sequence joins TRBV2 and TRBJ2-5; 13 nucleotides line up with TRBD2. Germline CDR1 SNHLY, CDR2 FYNNEI. The CDR3 is 15 amino acids. V shed 7 bases and J 4 bases; nucleotides not matched to a gene: 6. CDR3 nucleotides: TGTGCCAGCAATCTACTAGCGGGGGGGAGAGAGACCCAGTACTTC. The encoded protein is CASNLLAGGRETQYF.

The chain recombines TRBV5-1 with TRBJ2-1, with D possibly TRBD2 on 7 matching bases. Germline V lookup: CDR1 SGHRS, CDR2 YFSETQ. Trimming removed 1 base from V and 12 bases from J, with 20 bases in between. This CDR3 has 15 residues. The CDR3 DNA reads TGCGCCAGCAGCTTGATCCCCGGGGAGGGGGAGGGGCAGTTCTTC. Its translation is CASSLIPGEGEGQFF.

Here the CDR3 reads CASSPSGVGTGELFF. DNA of the CDR3: TGTGCCAGCTCACCAAGCGGGGTAGGCACCGGGGAGCTGTTTTTT. The chain is built from TRBV18 and TRBJ2-2, with 7 bases that match TRBD2. V shed 2 bases, J shed 4 bases, and the junction held 4 bases outside the gene matches. Germline assignment: CDR1 KGHSH and CDR2 LQKENI. The CDR3 is made up of 15 amino acids.

The chain employs TRBV5-6 and TRBJ2-2; D possibly corresponds to TRBD1 (6 bases). The germline V and J ends were trimmed by 5 bases and 1 base, with 12 bases remaining between them. The CDR3 extends over 15 amino acids. Germline CDR1 SGHDT, CDR2 YYEEEE. CDR3 protein: CASSQQGWNTGELFF. In nucleotides, the CDR3 is TGTGCCAGCAGTCAACAGGGATGGAACACCGGGGAGCTGTTTTTT.

The chain is built from TRBV19 and TRBJ1-2; D is possibly TRBD1 (6 bases). Germline V gene lookup returns CDR1 LNHDA and CDR2 SQIVND (reference sequence). With 3 bases removed from V and 4 bases from J, the gap between germline ends came to 12 bases. The CDR3 is 14 residues long. CDR3 coding DNA: TGTGCCAGTAGTATGAGACAGGCTGGCTATGGCTACACCTTC. Its translation is CASSMRQAGYGYTF.

The chain has TRBV30 and TRBJ1-1, with D perhaps matching TRBD1 (5 bases). Germline lookup yields CDR1 GTSNPN and CDR2 SVGIG (reference sequence). The germline V and J ends were trimmed by 3 bases and 0 bases, with 17 bases remaining between them. The CDR3 extends over 16 amino acids. The CDR3 DNA is TGTGCCTGGAGAAACAGGACACGAAGTCTGAACACTGAAGCTTTCTTT. Translating it yields CAWRNRTRSLNTEAFF.

The chain links TRBV19 to TRBJ2-7; D is perhaps TRBD1 (5 bases). Germline V gene lookup returns CDR1 LNHDA and CDR2 SQIVND (reference sequence). The V end lost 1 base, the J end lost 0 bases, and 13 bases lay between the germline ends. This CDR3 has 16 amino acids. Here the CDR3 reads CASSIAGQRSSYEQYF. As DNA, the CDR3 is TGTGCCAGTAGTATAGCCGGACAAAGGAGCTCCTACGAGCAGTACTTC.

The CDR3 reads CASSVVGGPLYQETQYF. The CDR3 region has the DNA TGTGCCAGCAGCGTAGTTGGAGGACCTCTGTACCAAGAGACCCAGTACTTC. This rearrangement joins TRBV9 to TRBJ2-5; maybe TRBD2 (5 bases). Trimming shortened V by 0 bases and J by 0 bases, and 15 bases separated the two germline ends. Germline lookup yields CDR1 SGDLS and CDR2 YYNGEE. The CDR3 totals 17 residues.

The chain joins TRBV2 to TRBJ1-2, with D possibly matching TRBD1 (6 bases). CDR1 is SNHLY and CDR2 is FYNNEI in the germline V gene. CDR3 size: 14 residues. The V gene lost 5 bases and the J gene lost 3 bases, with 13 bases spanning the gap. The CDR3 loop is CASSQQGFDYGYTF. Here the CDR3 DNA reads TGTGCCAGCAGTCAACAGGGATTTGACTATGGCTACACCTTC.

The V call is TRBV2, the J call TRBJ2-5, with TRBD1 identical over 9 bases. The CDR3 is 15 amino acids. Germline CDR1 is SNHLY and CDR2 is FYNNEI. With 4 bases clipped from V and 4 bases from J, the junction kept 7 bases outside the gene matches. The DNA of the CDR3 is TGTGCCAGCAGTGGGGGGACAGGGTTTTCAGAGACCCAGTACTTC. This translates into CASSGGTGFSETQYF.

This sequence joins TRBV5-1 and TRBJ2-2; possibly TRBD2 for D (5 bases). The CDR3 covers 13 residues. The V end was cut by 2 bases, the J end by 7 bases, with 9 bases between. Germline CDR1 SGHRS, CDR2 YFSETQ. DNA for the CDR3: TGCGCCAGCAGCTTACGAGGGAACGGGGAGCTGTTTTTT. Its translation: CASSLRGNGELFF.

The V and J genes are TRBV2 and TRBJ1-2; D gene ambiguous. This CDR3 comprises 14 residues. The V and J ends lost 4 bases and 4 bases respectively, with 13 bases between them. Germline loops: CDR1 SNHLY, CDR2 FYNNEI. For the CDR3, the DNA is TGTGCCAGCAGTGGGGCGAGGGATAGCTATGGCTACACCTTC. Its translation: CASSGARDSYGYTF.

The chain links TRBV3-1 (or the pseudogene TRBV3-2) to TRBJ2-1; tentatively, D is TRBD1 (6 bases). This CDR3 comprises 16 residues. The V gene lost 1 base and the J gene lost 0 bases, with 10 bases spanning the gap. Per germline, CDR1 LGHDT and CDR2 YNNKEL (reference sequence). CDR3 in amino acids: CASSQGQGGSYNEQFF. The CDR3 DNA reads as TGTGCCAGCAGCCAAGGACAAGGGGGCTCCTACAATGAGCAGTTCTTC.

The V and J genes are TRBV28 and TRBJ1-6, with D tentatively TRBD1 (5 bases). Germline V gives CDR1 MDHEN, CDR2 SYDVKM. V lost 8 bases to trimming and J lost 9 bases, with 17 bases between them. The CDR3 runs 14 residues. The CDR3 protein is CASYDPRGGSPLHF. CDR3 DNA: TGTGCCAGCTACGACCCTAGGGGCGGTTCACCCCTCCACTTT.

This clone appeared a single time. The V and J genes are TRBV5-1 and TRBJ2-3, with 8 bases lining up with TRBD1. This CDR3 contains 14 residues. J was trimmed by 1 base and V by 3 bases; bases with no gene match: 1. The germline V gene encodes CDR1 SGHRS and CDR2 YFSETQ. CDR3 DNA sequence: TGCGCCAGCAGCTGGACAGGGCGCACAGATACGCAGTATTTT. It encodes CASSWTGRTDTQYF. Combining the CDR3 with reference TRBV5-1 and TRBJ2-3 gives the whole variable domain KAGVTQTPRYLIKTRGQQVTLSCSPISGHRSVSWYQQTPGQGLQFLFEYFSETQRNKGNFPGRFSGRQFSNSRSEMNVSTLELGDSALYLCASSWTGRTDTQYFGPGTRLTVL.

The chain couples TRBV6-5 to TRBJ1-1; tentative D call: TRBD1 (5 bases). The CDR3 has 13 residues. The V gene's germline CDR1 is MNHEY and CDR2 SVGAGI. The V and J ends lost 7 bases and 11 bases respectively, with 20 bases between them. CDR3 protein: CASTGPGGGGAFF. CDR3 coding DNA: TGTGCCAGCACAGGCCCGGGGGGAGGTGGGGCTTTCTTT.

This chain joins TRBV19 and TRBJ2-2; maybe TRBD2 (6 bases). The germline V gene has CDR1 LNHDA and CDR2 SQIVND (reference sequence). The CDR3 is made up of 14 amino acids. V lost 7 bases and J 5 bases, leaving 14 bases between the germline ends. In DNA, the CDR3 is TGTGCCAGTACACGGAGGGACGGTACCGGGGAGCTGTTTTTT. This gives the protein CASTRRDGTGELFF.

The chain carries TRBV3-1 (or the pseudogene TRBV3-2) and TRBJ1-4; 8 bases line up with TRBD1. The germline gives CDR1 LGHDT, CDR2 YNNKEL (reference sequence). The CDR3 sequence is 15 residues long. With V trimmed by 0 bases and J by 8 bases, 5 bases remained unmatched. CDR3 protein: CASSQDRDRREKLFF. For the CDR3, the DNA is TGTGCCAGCAGCCAAGATCGGGACAGGAGAGAAAAACTGTTTTTT.

This sequence joins TRBV2 and TRBJ1-1; D perhaps matches TRBD1 (6 bases). From germline, CDR1 is SNHLY and CDR2 FYNNEI. This CDR3 is built from 12 residues. V gave up 1 base and J gave up 7 bases, with 7 bases separating them. As DNA, the CDR3 is TGTGCCAGCAGTGAAGGGGGACATGAAGCTTTCTTT. Its protein is CASSEGGHEAFF.

This chain uses TRBV9 with TRBJ1-5; D is possibly TRBD1 (6 bases). V lost 0 bases and J lost 5, with 9 bases in between. The CDR3 sequence is 14 residues long. The germline gives CDR1 SGDLS, CDR2 YYNGEE. The CDR3, as DNA: TGTGCCAGCAGCGTAGGGGACACTGATCAGCCCCAGCATTTT. Translation gives CASSVGDTDQPQHF.

The chain recombines TRBV14 with TRBJ1-6; D may be TRBD1 (6 bases). The CDR3 sequence is 15 residues long. V gave up 3 bases and J gave up 5 bases, with 11 bases separating them. Looked up from germline, CDR1 is SGHDN and CDR2 is FVKESK. The CDR3 DNA reads as TGTGCCAGCAGCCACCCGACAGGAGATAATTCACCCCTCCACTTT. Translation: CASSHPTGDNSPLHF.